Sequencing of this T cell receptor beta chain was carried out in a study of blood T cells in healthy people across ages. Details on this clonotype: Its cognate antigen is unknown.

With 5 bases removed from V and 5 bases from J, the gap between germline ends came to 12 bases. This CDR3 is 14 amino acids long. CDR1 and CDR2 (germline): KGHDR, SFDVKD. Whole-study findings and limits: Higher diversity, along with more naive CD4+ cells, distinguished long-lived donors from aged donors.

Researchers isolated at least 6 million PBMCs per sample. Using a J-beta primer mix together with a sample-barcoded 5' primer, a second PCR was run for roughly 7 to 11 cycles. TCRdb called the 5' RACE reads again in MiXCR, with one record for every CDR3 protein. Of 800,000 to 950,000 distinct CDR3 sequences listed, approximately 49% were seen once; the top ten hold 10% to 15%. Sequencing input: blood. The TCR sequence derives from a man aged 25-40 years in good health. The V call is TRBV24-1, the J call TRBJ2-1; D unclear. CDR3: CATSASPRNNEQFF. CDR3 nucleotide sequence: TGTGCCACCAGTGCCTCTCCCCGGAACAATGAGCAGTTCTTC.